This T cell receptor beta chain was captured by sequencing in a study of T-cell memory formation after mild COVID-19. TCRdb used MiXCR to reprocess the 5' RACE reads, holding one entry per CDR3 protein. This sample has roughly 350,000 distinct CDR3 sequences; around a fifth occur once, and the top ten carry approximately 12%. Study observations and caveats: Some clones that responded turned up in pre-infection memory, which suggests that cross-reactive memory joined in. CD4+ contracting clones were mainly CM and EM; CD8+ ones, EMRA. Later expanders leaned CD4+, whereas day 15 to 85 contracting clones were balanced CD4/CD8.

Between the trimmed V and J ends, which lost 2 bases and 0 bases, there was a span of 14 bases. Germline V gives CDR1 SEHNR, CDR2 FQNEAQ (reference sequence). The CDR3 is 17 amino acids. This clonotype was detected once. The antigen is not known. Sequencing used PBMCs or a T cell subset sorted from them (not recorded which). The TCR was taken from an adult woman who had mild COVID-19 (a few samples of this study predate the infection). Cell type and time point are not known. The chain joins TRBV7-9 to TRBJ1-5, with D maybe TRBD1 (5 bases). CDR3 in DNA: TGTGCCAGCAGCTTAACCGGGACGGCCGTTAGCAATCAGCCCCAGCATTTT. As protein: CASSLTGTAVSNQPQHF. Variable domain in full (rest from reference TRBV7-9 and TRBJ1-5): DTGVSQNPRHKITKRGQNVTFRCDPISEHNRLYWYRQTLGQGPEFLTYFQNEAQLEKSRLLSDRFSAERPKGSFSTLEIQRTEQGDSAMYLCASSLTGTAVSNQPQHFGDGTRLSIL.